These 11 T cell receptor beta chains were sequenced from one sample in a study of T cell changes during pregnancy in multiple sclerosis. Sequencing used immunoSEQ multiplex PCR; TCRdb keeps in-frame clones, though not all of them. This table holds approximately 110,000 clones, about 89% found once. The specimen comprised peripheral blood, sampled after pregnancy. The receptor source for this set is a female donor with multiple sclerosis, enrolled in a pregnancy study.

The chain joins TRBV7-3 to TRBJ2-2, with D perhaps TRBD1 (6 bases). V was shortened by 6 bases and J by 0 bases, with 14 bases between the two germline ends. CDR3 length equals 16 residues. Germline assignment: CDR1 SGHTA and CDR2 FQGTGA. CDR3 DNA sequence: TGTGCCAGCAGAGAGGGGGAATACTCGAACACCGGGGAGCTGTTTTTT. Its translation: CASREGEYSNTGELFF.

V gene TRBV2 combines with J gene TRBJ2-2; 12 nucleotides match TRBD2. V shed 6 bases, J shed 6 bases, and the junction held 8 bases outside the gene matches. Germline CDR1 and CDR2: SNHLY and FYNNEI. The CDR3 runs to 16 residues. CDR3 coding DNA: TGTGCCAGCAGAGAAATGACTAGCGGGGGTCCCGGGGAGCTGTTTTTT. This codes for CASREMTSGGPGELFF. The full variable domain, completed using reference TRBV2 and TRBJ2-2, is EPEVTQTPSHQVTQMGQEVILRCVPISNHLYFYWYRQILGQKVEFLVSFYNNEISEKSEIFDDQFSVERPDGSNFTLKIRSTKLEDSAMYFCASREMTSGGPGELFFGEGSRLTVL.

V and J are TRBV6-5 and TRBJ2-5, with TRBD1 as a possible D gene (5 bases). The CDR3 runs 14 residues. V was shortened by 2 bases and J by 2 bases, with 9 bases between the two germline ends. Germline loops: CDR1 MNHEY, CDR2 SVGAGI. CDR3 loop: CASSYGQGQETQYF. The CDR3 DNA sequence: TGTGCCAGCAGTTACGGGCAGGGTCAAGAGACCCAGTACTTC.

In DNA, the CDR3 is TGTGCCAGCAGCCAAGTTGGGGAGGGTACCTATAATTCACCCCTCCACTTT. As protein: CASSQVGEGTYNSPLHF. The chain uses TRBV4-2 and TRBJ1-6; D remains ambiguous. There are 17 residues in the CDR3. CDR1 LGHNA and CDR2 YNFKEQ come from the germline V gene. With 1 base removed from V and 2 bases from J, the gap between germline ends came to 12 bases.

J is TRBJ1-5 and V is TRBV6-6; maybe TRBD1 (6 bases). V was cut by 6 bases and J by 0 bases, with 12 bases left in between. Germline CDR1 reads MNHNY; CDR2 reads SVGAGI (reference sequence). CDR3 length: 15 amino acids. As DNA, the CDR3 is TGTGCCAGCAGGTTGGGGGCAGGTAGCAATCAGCCCCAGCATTTT. Translating gives CASRLGAGSNQPQHF.

The chain uses TRBV6-6 and TRBJ1-4; the D gene is possibly TRBD1 (5 bases). The V and J ends lost 6 bases and 8 bases respectively, with 10 bases between them. Germline V gene lookup returns CDR1 MNHNY and CDR2 SVGAGI (reference sequence). The CDR3 covers 12 residues. CDR3 nucleotide sequence: TGTGCCAGCAGAGACAGTGTCGAAAAACTGTTTTTT. This sequence encodes CASRDSVEKLFF.

The gene calls are TRBV11-1 and TRBJ2-7, with 8 bases fitting TRBD1. This CDR3 contains 16 residues. V gave up 5 bases and J gave up 5 bases; unmatched junction bases: 14. Germline V lookup: CDR1 SGHAT, CDR2 FQDESV (reference sequence). For the CDR3, the DNA is TGTGCCAGCAGCCCCAGCCGGACAGGGCCAGGCCACGAGCAGTACTTC. This gives the protein CASSPSRTGPGHEQYF.

The chain couples TRBV14 to TRBJ2-5; TRBD1 matches at 8 bases. In germline, CDR1 is SGHDN, CDR2 FVKESK. V lost 3 bases, J lost 0 bases, and 12 bases stayed unmatched. The CDR3 runs 18 residues. CDR3 bases: TGTGCCAGCAGCCATGGGGACAGGAGCTTTCGGTACCAAGAGACCCAGTACTTC. Protein product: CASSHGDRSFRYQETQYF.

This sequence joins TRBV4-1 and TRBJ2-3; 7 bases are shared with TRBD2. Germline V gene sequence: CDR1 MGHRA, CDR2 YSYEKL. This CDR3 contains 17 residues. The V and J ends lost 1 base and 4 bases, in that order; junction bases with no gene match: 11. The CDR3 region is CASSQVFPAGVSDTQYF. The CDR3 bases are TGCGCCAGCAGCCAAGTGTTTCCGGCGGGGGTTTCAGATACGCAGTATTTT.

This chain connects TRBV4-1 to TRBJ2-2, with TRBD1 matching over 10 bases. This CDR3 has 16 amino acids. Trimming removed 6 bases from V and 4 bases from J; junction bases left unmatched: 8. The germline gives CDR1 MGHRA, CDR2 YSYEKL. The chain's CDR3 is CASREVTGGLTGELFF. In nucleotides, the CDR3 is TGCGCCAGCAGGGAAGTGACAGGGGGCCTCACCGGGGAGCTGTTTTTT.

The chain couples TRBV9 to TRBJ1-4, with unresolved D. V lost 0 bases and J 4 bases, leaving 4 bases between the germline ends. The germline V gene has CDR1 SGDLS and CDR2 YYNGEE. The CDR3 covers 13 residues. DNA of the CDR3: TGTGCCAGCAGCGTAGATAGTAATGAAAAACTGTTTTTT. This encodes CASSVDSNEKLFF.